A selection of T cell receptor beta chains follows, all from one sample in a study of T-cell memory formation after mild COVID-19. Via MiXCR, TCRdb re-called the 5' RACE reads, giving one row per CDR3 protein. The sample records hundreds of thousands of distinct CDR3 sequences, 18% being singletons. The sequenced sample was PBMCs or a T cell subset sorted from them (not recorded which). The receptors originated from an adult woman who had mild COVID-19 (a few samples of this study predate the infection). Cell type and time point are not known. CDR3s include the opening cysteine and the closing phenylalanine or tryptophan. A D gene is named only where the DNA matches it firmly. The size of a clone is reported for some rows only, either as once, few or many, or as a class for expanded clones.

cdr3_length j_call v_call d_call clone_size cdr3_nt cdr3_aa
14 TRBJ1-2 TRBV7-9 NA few TGTGCCAGCAGCTTAGGGCCAGGGAACTATGGCTACACCTTC CASSLGPGNYGYTF
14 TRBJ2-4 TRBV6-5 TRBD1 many TGTGCCAGCAGTTACGGGACAGGGTCGAACATTCAGTACTTC CASSYGTGSNIQYF
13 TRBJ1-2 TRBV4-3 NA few TGCGCCAGCAGCCGGGGCCCTCCGTATGGCTACACCTTC CASSRGPPYGYTF
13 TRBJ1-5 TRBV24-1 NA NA TGTGCCACCGGGGGCGCCCAGGGTCAGCCCCAGCATTTT CATGGAQGQPQHF
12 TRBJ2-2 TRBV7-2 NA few TGTGCCAGCAGACGGGGCTACGGGGAGCTGTTTTTT CASRRGYGELFF
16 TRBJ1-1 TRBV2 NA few TGTGCCAGCAGTGAAGCGCGTGGGGGGCTCAGGACTGAAGCTTTCTTT CASSEARGGLRTEAFF
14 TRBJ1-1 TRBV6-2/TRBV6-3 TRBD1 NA TGTGCCAGCTCAAGGACAGGGCGAGGGACTGAAGCTTTCTTT CASSRTGRGTEAFF
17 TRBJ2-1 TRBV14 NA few TGTGCCAGCAGCCCCGAACATGAGGGAAGCTCCTACAATGAGCAGTTCTTC CASSPEHEGSSYNEQFF
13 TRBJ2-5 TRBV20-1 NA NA TGCAGTGCTAGTCCTGGGGGGCAGGAGACCCAGTACTTC CSASPGGQETQYF
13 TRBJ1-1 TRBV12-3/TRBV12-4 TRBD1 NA TGTGCCAGCAGCCCCGACAGGGACCTTGAAAGGTTCTTT CASSPDRDLERFF
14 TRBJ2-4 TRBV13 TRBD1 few TGTGCCAGCAGCAGGACAGGGTTTGGAAACATTCAGTACTTC CASSRTGFGNIQYF
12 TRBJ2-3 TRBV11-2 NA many TGTGCCAGCACCCAAAGCACAGATACGCAGTATTTT CASTQSTDTQYF
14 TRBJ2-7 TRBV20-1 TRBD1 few TGCAGTGCTAGGGGGACAGGGAATACCTACGAGCAGTACTTC CSARGTGNTYEQYF
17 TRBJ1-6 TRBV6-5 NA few TGTGCCAGCAGTTTCACGACAGAGAGCTCCTATAATTCACCCCTCCACTTT CASSFTTESSYNSPLHF
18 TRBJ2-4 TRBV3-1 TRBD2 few TGTGCCAGCAGCCAAGTGCTACTAGCGGGTGAAGCCAAAAACATTCAGTACTTC CASSQVLLAGEAKNIQYF
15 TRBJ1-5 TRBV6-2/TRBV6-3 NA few TGTGCCAGCAGCCCAGCCGGGCCCGCAAAGCGGCCCCAGCATTTT CASSPAGPAKRPQHF
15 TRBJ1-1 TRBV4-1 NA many TGCGCCAGCAGCCAGGAAGGACGGGCTAACACTGAAGCTTTCTTT CASSQEGRANTEAFF
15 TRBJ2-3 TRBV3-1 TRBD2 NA TGTGCCAGCAGCCATCGCGGGGGGGTCCCTGATACGCAGTATTTT CASSHRGGVPDTQYF
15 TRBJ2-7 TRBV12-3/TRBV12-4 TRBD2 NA TGTGCCAGCAGTTTAGGGGGAGGGATGGGAGACGAGCAGTACTTC CASSLGGGMGDEQYF
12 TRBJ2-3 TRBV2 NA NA TGTGCCAGCAGACAGGGAGCAGATACGCAGTATTTT CASRQGADTQYF
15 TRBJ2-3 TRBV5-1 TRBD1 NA TGCGCCAGCAGCCTAACACAGGGGTTCACAGATACGCAGTATTTT CASSLTQGFTDTQYF
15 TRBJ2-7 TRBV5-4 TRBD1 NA TGTGCCAGCAGCCCGGGGGCCAGGGGGCGCAACGAGCAGTACTTC CASSPGARGRNEQYF
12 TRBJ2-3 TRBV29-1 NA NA TGCAGCGTTGAGGTCTACACAGATACGCAGTATTTT CSVEVYTDTQYF
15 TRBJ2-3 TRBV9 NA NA TGTGCCAGCAGCTCCCGGGGCAGGAGCACAGATACGCAGTATTTT CASSSRGRSTDTQYF
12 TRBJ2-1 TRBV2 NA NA TGTGCCAGCCGGGCTGATAACAATGAGCAGTTCTTC CASRADNNEQFF
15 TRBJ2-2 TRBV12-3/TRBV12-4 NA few TGTGCCAGCAGTTTGGGGGGGCCTGGGACCGGGGAGCTGTTTTTT CASSLGGPGTGELFF
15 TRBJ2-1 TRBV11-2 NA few TGTGCCAGCAGCTTAGAGGGGGGGGCCAACCGTGAGCAGTTCTTC CASSLEGGANREQFF
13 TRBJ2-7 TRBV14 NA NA TGTGCCAGCAGCCAAACCCTACAAGAATACCCCCGATTC CASSQTLQEYPRF
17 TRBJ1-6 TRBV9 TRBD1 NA TGTGCCAGCAGCGTAGCATACGGACAGGGGGCGAATTCACCCCTCCACTTT CASSVAYGQGANSPLHF
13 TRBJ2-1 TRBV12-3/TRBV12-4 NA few TGTGCCAGCTCTGGGGTGGGGGGCAATGAGCAGTTCTTC CASSGVGGNEQFF
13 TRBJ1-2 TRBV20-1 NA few TGCAGTGCCACACAAGGTCGCGGCTATGGCTACACCTTC CSATQGRGYGYTF
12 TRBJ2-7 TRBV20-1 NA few TGCAGTGCTAGAGATCCGCCGAACGAGCAGTACTTC CSARDPPNEQYF
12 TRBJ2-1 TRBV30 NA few TGTGCCTGGAAAGGGGTGAACAATGAGCAGTTCTTC CAWKGVNNEQFF
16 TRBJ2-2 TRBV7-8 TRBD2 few TGTGCCAGCAGCCAGCAGGGACTACGAAGCACCGGGGAGCTGTTTTTT CASSQQGLRSTGELFF
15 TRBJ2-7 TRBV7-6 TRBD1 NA TGTGCCAGCAGCTTGTCGGGACAGGGAGTCCACGAGCAGTACTTC CASSLSGQGVHEQYF
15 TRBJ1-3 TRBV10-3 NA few TGTGCCATCGAGAATGGTCCTCTGGGTGGAAACACCATATATTTT CAIENGPLGGNTIYF
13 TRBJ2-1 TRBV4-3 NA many TGCGCCAGCAGAGGTCCGAGGGGGGGTGAGCAGTTCTTC CASRGPRGGEQFF
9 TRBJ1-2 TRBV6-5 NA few TGTGCCACTTCCGGGGGCTACACCTTC CATSGGYTF
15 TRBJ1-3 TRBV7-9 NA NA TGTGCCAGCAGCTTAAAGGCCGGCTCTGGAAACACCATATATTTT CASSLKAGSGNTIYF
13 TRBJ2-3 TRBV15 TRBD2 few TGTGCCACCTTAGCGGGGAGCACAGATACGCAGTATTTT CATLAGSTDTQYF
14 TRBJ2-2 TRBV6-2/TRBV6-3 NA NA TGTGCCAGCAGTTGGCTCGAGAACACCGGGGAGCTGTTTTTT CASSWLENTGELFF
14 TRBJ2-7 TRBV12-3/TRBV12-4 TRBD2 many TGTGCCAGCAGTTTTGGAGGGAGGGGCTACGAGCAGTACTTC CASSFGGRGYEQYF
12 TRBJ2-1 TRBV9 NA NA TGTGCCAGCAGCGTGTTTGGTGGTGAGCAGTTCTTC CASSVFGGEQFF
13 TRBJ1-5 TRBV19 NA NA TGTGCCAGTACCATCATTGGCGATCAGCCCCAGCATTTT CASTIIGDQPQHF
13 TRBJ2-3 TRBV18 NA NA TGTGCCAGCTCACCTGTGCGCACAGATACGCAGTATTTT CASSPVRTDTQYF
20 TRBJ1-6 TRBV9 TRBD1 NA TGTGCCAGCAGCGTAGCCCCCGGGACAGGGGGCTCGGGGAGTAATTCACCCCTCCACTTT CASSVAPGTGGSGSNSPLHF
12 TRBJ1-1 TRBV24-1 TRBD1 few TGTGCCACCGGGACAGGGGAAGGTTTCTTCCTATTT CATGTGEGFFLF
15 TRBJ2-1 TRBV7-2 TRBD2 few TGTGCCAGCAGCCCCACTAGCGGGGAATACAATGAGCAGTTCTTC CASSPTSGEYNEQFF
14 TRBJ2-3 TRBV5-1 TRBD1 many TGCGCCAGCAGCCGAACAGGGGTAGGAGATACGCAGTATTTT CASSRTGVGDTQYF
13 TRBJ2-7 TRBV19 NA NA TGTGCCAGTAGTATGGACCACCCCTACGAGCAGTACTTC CASSMDHPYEQYF
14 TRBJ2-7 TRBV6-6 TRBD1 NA TGTGCCAGCAGTTACGGGACAGGGTTGAACGAGCAGTACTTC CASSYGTGLNEQYF
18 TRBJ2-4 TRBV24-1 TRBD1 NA TGTGCCACCAGTGTCCGGGACAGGGTGGTTCTAGCCAAAAACATTCAGTACTTC CATSVRDRVVLAKNIQYF
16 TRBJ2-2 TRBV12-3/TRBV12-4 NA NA TGTGCCAGCAGTTTAGGTAGAGTTTCGAACACCGGGGAGCTGTTTTTT CASSLGRVSNTGELFF
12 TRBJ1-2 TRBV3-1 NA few TGTGCCAGCAGCCCTACAAACTATGGCTACACCTTC CASSPTNYGYTF
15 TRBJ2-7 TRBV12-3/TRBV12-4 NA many TGTGCCAGCACTTTCGGAAGGGGGTTAACCTACGAGCAGTACTTC CASTFGRGLTYEQYF
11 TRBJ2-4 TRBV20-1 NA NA TGCAGTGCTAGAGGAGACAGACTTCAGTACTTC CSARGDRLQYF
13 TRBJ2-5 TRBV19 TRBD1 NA TGTGCCAGTCGGGGACAGCTTGAAGAGACCCAGTACTTC CASRGQLEETQYF
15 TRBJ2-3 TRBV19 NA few TGTGCCAGTAGTATGCGCGGAACTAGCACAGATACGCAGTATTTT CASSMRGTSTDTQYF
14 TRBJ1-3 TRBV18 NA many TGTGCCAGCTCACCACGGGCAGACGGAAACACCATATATTTT CASSPRADGNTIYF